Sequencing of this T cell receptor (beta chain) was carried out in a study of T cell responses to AZD1222 COVID-19 vaccine. The study, taken as a whole, reports: Two doses of AZD1222 preceded a rise in Spike-specific TCR breadth and depth. White British donors predominated, females outnumbered males, and clonal diversity was possibly underestimated. With dominance at 160-218 and 743-854, vaccine-associated CD4 TCRs spanned spike.

Generated by immunoSEQ multiplex PCR, the TCRdb table keeps only in-frame clones and is missing some. This sample yields some 86,000 clones, of which about 90% are seen a single time; about 5.2% belongs to the top ten. As for this clone: The antigen is not known.

The clonotype was recovered from an adult in good health. The sample consisted of peripheral blood, taken on day 0 of AZD1222 vaccination.

In DNA form, the CDR3 reads TGTGCAAGTCGCTTAGGGACAGGAGACATGAACACTGAAGCTTTCTTT. It specifies CASRLGTGDMNTEAFF. The genes are TRBV12-2 and TRBJ1-1; TRBD1 is the table's D call, not checked against the DNA. TRBV12-2 is a listed pseudogene. The CDR3 sequence is 16 residues long.